Listed here are 30 T cell receptor beta chains from one sample, sequenced in a study of graft-versus-host responses after intestinal transplantation. Profiled with immunoSEQ multiplex PCR; TCRdb holds only in-frame clones, not every one. The sample has about 97,000 clones; 90% are singletons. The material sequenced was PBMCs, taken 450 to 480 days after intestinal transplant. The receptors here all came from a human patient who received an intestinal transplant, so some T cells may come from the graft donor.

This chain uses TRBV7-8 with TRBJ2-3, with D tentatively TRBD1 (6 bases). The CDR3 consists of 15 residues. V lost 3 bases and J 2 bases, leaving 12 bases between the germline ends. From germline, CDR1 is SGHVS and CDR2 FQNEAQ. CDR3 protein: CASSFRDTHTDTQYF. Here the CDR3 DNA reads TGTGCCAGCAGCTTCCGGGACACACACACAGATACGCAGTATTTT.

This rearrangement joins TRBV7-9 to TRBJ1-5, with TRBD1 matching 8 bases. Germline loops: CDR1 SEHNR, CDR2 FQNEAQ (reference sequence). The CDR3 loop spans 16 amino acids. Trimming took 4 bases from V and 5 from J; bases not matched to a gene: 10. CDR3: CASSSERPGGHQPQHF. In DNA, the CDR3 is TGTGCCAGCAGCTCAGAAAGACCAGGGGGCCATCAGCCCCAGCATTTT.

This chain connects TRBV29-1 to TRBJ1-5, with D maybe TRBD1 (6 bases). The germline V gene has CDR1 SQVTM and CDR2 ANQGSEA. CDR3 length equals 14 residues. The ends were cut back, 6 bases at V and 7 bases at J, with 19 bases in the middle. CDR3 amino acids: CSVSGAEGKQPQHF. CDR3 DNA: TGCAGCGTCTCAGGGGCGGAGGGAAAGCAGCCCCAGCATTTT. Together with reference TRBV29-1 and TRBJ1-5, the CDR3 gives the full variable domain: SAVISQKPSRDICQRGTSLTIQCQVDSQVTMMFWYRQQPGQSLTLIATANQGSEATYESGFVIDKFPISRPNLTFSTLTVSNMSPEDSSIYLCSVSGAEGKQPQHFGDGTRLSIL.

The chain couples TRBV11-2 to TRBJ1-4; D is ambiguous. V was clipped by 1 base and J by 5 bases, with 11 bases between them. The CDR3 covers 15 residues. Germline V CDR1 and CDR2: SGHAT, FQNNGV. Written as DNA, the CDR3 is TGTGCCAGCAGCTTAGCCCCGGTTCCGAATGAAAAACTGTTTTTT. Protein sequence: CASSLAPVPNEKLFF.

J is TRBJ1-4 and V is TRBV29-1; no clear D. The CDR3 is made up of 12 amino acids. Trimming shortened V by 2 bases and J by 5 bases, and 6 bases separated the two germline ends. Germline V gene data show CDR1 as SQVTM and CDR2 as ANQGSEA. CDR3 sequence reads: CSVESGNEKLFF. DNA for the CDR3: TGCAGCGTTGAATCGGGAAATGAAAAACTGTTTTTT.

This chain joins TRBV11-2 and TRBJ2-5; tentatively, D is TRBD1 or TRBD2 (5 bases each). Looked up from germline, CDR1 is SGHAT and CDR2 is FQNNGV. Trimming shortened V by 1 base and J by 9 bases, and 9 bases separated the two germline ends. CDR3 length equals 12 residues. As DNA, the CDR3 is TGTGCCAGCAGCTTAGGGGACCACCCCCAGTACTTC. This translates into CASSLGDHPQYF.

The rearrangement links TRBV23-1 to TRBJ1-5, with D tentatively TRBD1 (6 bases). TRBV23-1 belongs to the ORF category, with a function that is uncertain. V lost 3 bases, J lost 6 bases, and 15 bases lay in between. The CDR3 is 15 residues long. The chain's CDR3 is CASSHRNRVTQPQHF. In DNA form, the CDR3 reads TGCGCCAGCAGTCACCGGAACAGGGTGACTCAGCCCCAGCATTTT.

This clone was detected a few times. This chain uses TRBV6-4 with TRBJ2-3; D gene unclear. V gave up 4 bases and J gave up 6 bases, with 11 bases separating them. CDR1 and CDR2 (germline): MRHNA, SNTAGT. CDR3 length equals 13 residues. The CDR3 is CASSVLPSDTQYF. As DNA, the CDR3 is TGTGCCAGCAGTGTCCTCCCGAGTGATACGCAGTATTTT.

This CDR3 is CASSPRTSGGGTDTQYF. The CDR3 coding sequence is TGTGCCAGCAGCCCACGGACTAGCGGGGGGGGCACAGATACGCAGTATTTT. This rearrangement joins TRBV11-2 to TRBJ2-3, with TRBD2 identical over 15 bases. The J segment lost 1 base and the V segment lost 5 bases, leaving 4 bases of the junction unmatched. CDR3 length equals 17 residues. Per the germline V gene, CDR1 is SGHAT and CDR2 is FQNNGV. Looking up the rest from reference TRBV11-2 and TRBJ2-3 gives the full variable domain: EAGVAQSPRYKIIEKRQSVAFWCNPISGHATLYWYQQILGQGPKLLIQFQNNGVVDDSQLPKDRFSAERLKGVDSTLKIQPAKLEDSAVYLCASSPRTSGGGTDTQYFGPGTRLTVL.

The gene calls are TRBV5-1 and TRBJ1-1; no clear D. Germline V gene sequence: CDR1 SGHRS, CDR2 YFSETQ. CDR3 length: 17 residues. Trimming stripped 1 base from V and 2 bases from J, with 18 bases between. The CDR3: CASSLRWAQSPNTEAFF. CDR3 coding DNA: TGCGCCAGCAGCTTGCGGTGGGCCCAGTCGCCCAACACTGAAGCTTTCTTT. Supplemented by reference TRBV5-1 and TRBJ1-1, the full variable domain reads KAGVTQTPRYLIKTRGQQVTLSCSPISGHRSVSWYQQTPGQGLQFLFEYFSETQRNKGNFPGRFSGRQFSNSRSEMNVSTLELGDSALYLCASSLRWAQSPNTEAFFGQGTRLTVV.

The gene calls are TRBV20-1 and TRBJ1-1; D unclear. Germline V gene lookup returns CDR1 DFQATT and CDR2 SNEGSKA (reference sequence). This CDR3 spans 11 amino acids. Deletions cut 3 bases from V and 3 bases from J, with 5 bases between. The CDR3 sequence is CSASRYTEAFF. The CDR3 region has the DNA TGCAGTGCTAGCAGGTACACTGAAGCTTTCTTT.

The V call is TRBV27, the J call TRBJ1-2; 12 bases agree with TRBD1. CDR3 length: 16 amino acids. V was clipped by 1 base and J by 4 bases; unmatched bases: 4. The germline V gene encodes CDR1 MNHEY and CDR2 SMNVEV (reference sequence). The CDR3 sequence is CASSLWGTGGAYGYTF. The CDR3, as DNA: TGTGCCAGCAGTTTATGGGGGACAGGGGGCGCCTATGGCTACACCTTC.

The chain links TRBV29-1 to TRBJ2-1; D is possibly TRBD1 (5 bases). V lost 3 bases, J lost 2 bases, and 17 bases lay in between. The germline V gene encodes CDR1 SQVTM and CDR2 ANQGSEA. This CDR3 is built from 16 residues. The chain's CDR3 is CSVEGNPQGAYNEQFF. DNA for the CDR3: TGCAGCGTTGAGGGCAACCCGCAGGGTGCCTACAATGAGCAGTTCTTC.

This chain joins TRBV5-1 and TRBJ1-1; D perhaps matches TRBD1 (5 bases). The ends were cut back, 4 bases at V and 2 bases at J, with 9 bases in the middle. CDR1 and CDR2 from the germline V gene are SGHRS and YFSETQ. This CDR3 spans 13 amino acids. CDR3 sequence reads: CASSLWDNTEAFF. CDR3 in DNA: TGCGCCAGCAGCCTATGGGACAACACTGAAGCTTTCTTT.

This sequence joins TRBV7-9 and TRBJ1-1; the D is unclear. Germline assignment: CDR1 SEHNR and CDR2 FQNEAQ (reference sequence). V was clipped by 4 bases and J by 2 bases, with 20 bases between them. The CDR3 contains 17 residues. This chain's CDR3 is CASSSTRRFVDNTEAFF. DNA of the CDR3: TGTGCCAGCAGCTCCACCCGCCGTTTTGTCGATAACACTGAAGCTTTCTTT.

The chain carries TRBV10-3 and TRBJ1-2; possible D gene TRBD1, 5 bases. V was shortened by 2 bases and J by 6 bases, with 19 bases between the two germline ends. This CDR3 is built from 16 residues. The V gene's germline CDR1 is ENHRY and CDR2 SYGVKD. CDR3 loop: CAISELWDSPFDGYTF. CDR3 bases: TGTGCCATCAGTGAGCTTTGGGACTCTCCATTCGATGGCTACACCTTC.

As for this clone: At one end, the junction sequence differs from germline, possibly due to a read error. This chain joins TRBV10-3 and TRBJ1-2, with D possibly TRBD1 on 5 matching bases. Germline CDR1 reads ENHRY; CDR2 reads SYGVKD. The CDR3 is 14 residues long. CDR3 sequence: CAMSEATGGYGYTF. In nucleotides, the CDR3 is TGTGCCATGAGTGAGGCTACGGGGGGCTATGGCTACACCTTC.

This chain joins TRBV29-1 and TRBJ1-2; D is ambiguous. Trimming took 3 bases from V and 3 from J, leaving 5 bases between them. The CDR3 length is 11 residues. Germline V CDR1 and CDR2: SQVTM, ANQGSEA. The chain's CDR3 is CSVDADYGYTF. DNA of the CDR3: TGCAGCGTTGACGCTGACTATGGCTACACCTTC.

This rearrangement joins TRBV6-6 to TRBJ2-3; D uncertain. CDR3 length: 12 residues. Germline V CDR1 and CDR2: MNHNY, SVGAGI (reference sequence). V shed 1 base and J shed 4 bases, with 3 bases lying between them. The CDR3 bases are TGTGCCAGCAGTTACTTGGCAGATACGCAGTATTTT. Amino acid sequence: CASSYLADTQYF.

This sequence joins TRBV21-1 and TRBJ2-1; the table assigns TRBD1, which was not confirmed against the DNA. TRBV21-1 is recorded as a pseudogene. The CDR3 covers 17 residues. The DNA for the CDR3 is TGTGCCAGCAGCAAAGCGATAAGGACAGAGTCCTACAATGAGCAGTTCTTC. Translating it yields CASSKAIRTESYNEQFF.

The genes are TRBV5-1 and TRBJ2-5; 9 bases agree with TRBD1. V lost 5 bases, J lost 2 bases, and 4 bases stayed unmatched. The CDR3 consists of 14 residues. The germline CDR1 and CDR2 sequences are SGHRS and YFSETQ. The CDR3: CASSRGQGQETQYF. The CDR3 DNA is TGCGCCAGCAGTCGAGGACAGGGGCAAGAGACCCAGTACTTC.

The chain couples TRBV10-3 to TRBJ2-1; the match to TRBD2 covers 7 bases. The CDR3 is made up of 15 amino acids. Trimming removed 4 bases from V and 2 bases from J; junction bases left unmatched: 5. Germline V CDR1 and CDR2: ENHRY, SYGVKD. The CDR3 spells CAISGTRGTYNEQFF. CDR3 nucleotide sequence: TGTGCCATCAGTGGGACTAGGGGTACCTACAATGAGCAGTTCTTC.

This sequence joins TRBV5-1 and TRBJ2-1; TRBD2 matches at 8 bases. CDR3 length equals 15 residues. The V segment lost 2 bases and the J segment 6 bases; nucleotides outside the gene matches: 7. Germline CDR1 is SGHRS and CDR2 is YFSETQ. The chain's CDR3 is CASSLVSGEINEQFF. CDR3 sequence (DNA): TGCGCCAGCAGCTTAGTTAGCGGGGAGATCAATGAGCAGTTCTTC. Looking up the rest from reference TRBV5-1 and TRBJ2-1 gives the full variable domain: KAGVTQTPRYLIKTRGQQVTLSCSPISGHRSVSWYQQTPGQGLQFLFEYFSETQRNKGNFPGRFSGRQFSNSRSEMNVSTLELGDSALYLCASSLVSGEINEQFFGPGTRLTVL.

The J gene is TRBJ2-6, the V gene TRBV15; possibly TRBD2 for D (5 bases). CDR3 size: 16 residues. Deletions cut 0 bases from V and 3 bases from J, with 9 bases between. Germline CDR1 and CDR2: LNHNV and YYDKDF (reference sequence). The CDR3 region has the DNA TGTGCCACCAGCAGAGATTGGAGGCTTGGGGCCAACGTCCTGACTTTC. It yields the protein CATSRDWRLGANVLTF.

This clone was found once. DNA for the CDR3: TGTGCCAGCAGCGCAAAGTTGGGGGTGAACACTGAAGCTTTCTTT. It specifies CASSAKLGVNTEAFF. The genes are TRBV11-2 and TRBJ1-1; D may be TRBD1 (5 bases). This CDR3 has 15 residues. The germline gives CDR1 SGHAT, CDR2 FQNNGV. Trimming removed 5 bases from V and 0 bases from J, with 13 bases in between.

This clone was seen a handful of times. The gene calls are TRBV6-1 and TRBJ1-6; 9 nucleotides align to TRBD1. Trimming at V came to 6 bases and at J to 2 bases, leaving 2 bases not matched to a gene. Germline-derived CDR1 and CDR2 are MNHNS and SASEGT. The CDR3 is made up of 15 amino acids. The chain's CDR3 is CASRDRGAYNSPLHF. DNA for the CDR3: TGTGCCAGCAGGGACAGGGGCGCCTATAATTCACCCCTCCACTTT.

The J gene is TRBJ1-2, the V gene TRBV10-3; the D is unclear. Deletions cut 3 bases from V and 2 bases from J, with 10 bases between. Germline V gene data show CDR1 as ENHRY and CDR2 as SYGVKD. CDR3 length: 14 amino acids. CDR3: CAISDGSGNYGYTF. CDR3 coding DNA: TGTGCCATCAGTGACGGTTCGGGGAACTATGGCTACACCTTC.

The chain uses TRBV4-2 and TRBJ1-4, with D unresolved. Germline assignment: CDR1 LGHNA and CDR2 YNFKEQ. V was cut by 1 base and J by 5 bases, with 8 bases left in between. The CDR3 runs to 14 residues. CDR3 loop: CASSQAGKNEKLFF. CDR3 sequence (DNA): TGTGCCAGCAGCCAAGCCGGGAAGAATGAAAAACTGTTTTTT.

The chain combines TRBV4-1 with TRBJ1-1; no firm D call. V gave up 4 bases and J gave up 3 bases, with 9 bases separating them. Germline lookup yields CDR1 MGHRA and CDR2 YSYEKL. The CDR3 has 13 residues. In nucleotides, the CDR3 is TGCGCCAGCAGCCTATTACCGGACACTGAAGCTTTCTTT. It codes for CASSLLPDTEAFF.

The V call is TRBV6-1, the J call TRBJ1-1; no reliable D call. The length of the CDR3 is 14 residues. Germline V CDR1 and CDR2: MNHNS, SASEGT. With 5 bases removed from V and 5 bases from J, the gap between germline ends came to 15 bases. CDR3 nucleotide sequence: TGTGCCAGCAGTTCGAACTGGATGGGGACTGAAGCTTTCTTT. Protein product: CASSSNWMGTEAFF.